This TCR beta chain is from a study of resident and recirculating memory T cells in vitiligo. General study results and limits: Sequences differed between biopsy sites and patients, suggesting private specificity.

The protocol was immunoSEQ multiplex PCR, while the TCRdb copy is restricted to in-frame clones and leaves out a portion. Of tens of thousands of clones in the sample, 90% to 95% were seen once. Germline loops: CDR1 MNHEY, CDR2 SVGAGI. The length of the CDR3 is 13 residues. V gave up 6 bases and J gave up 7 bases, with 12 bases separating them. About this clone itself: Its antigen remains unknown.

The rearrangement uses TRBV6-5 and TRBJ1-4; perhaps TRBD1 as D (6 bases). The specimen sequenced was blood. This clonotype was obtained from a male donor with vitiligo. CDR3 residues: CASSRGWGEKLFF. DNA of the CDR3: TGTGCCAGCAGCAGGGGTTGGGGTGAAAAACTGTTTTTT.